A single sample is the source of the 26 T cell receptor beta chains below, sequenced in a study of spatial heterogeneity in lung cancer. TCRdb called the 5' RACE reads again in MiXCR, with one record for every CDR3 protein. The sample holds 18,000 or so distinct CDR3 sequences, 7% to 10% seen once. Noted time point: blood at routine non-recurrence follow-up after resection. The sequenced sample was PBMCs, obtained at follow-up. Every receptor here comes from a male donor with early-stage non-small cell lung cancer.

This clonotype was detected only a few times. V usage is TRBV21-1 and J usage is TRBJ2-7; TRBD1, the table's D call, lacks a check against the DNA. TRBV21-1 is a pseudogene locus. This CDR3 has 17 amino acids. As DNA, the CDR3 is TGTGCCAGCAGCTCCTGTAATCGGCGGGTCGAATGTTACGAGCAGTACTTC. Amino acid sequence: CASSSCNRRVECYEQYF.

This clonotype was counted ten times or more. J is TRBJ2-7 and V is TRBV11-1; 7 nucleotides line up with TRBD2. V shed 0 bases, J shed 3 bases, and the junction held 5 bases outside the gene matches. Per the germline V gene, CDR1 is SGHAT and CDR2 is FQDESV (reference sequence). This CDR3 is 15 amino acids long. The CDR3 sequence: CASSLAKSSGYEQYF. The CDR3 DNA reads as TGTGCCAGCAGCTTAGCGAAGTCTAGCGGCTACGAGCAGTACTTC.

This clonotype has at least ten counts. This sequence joins TRBV12-3 or TRBV12-4 and TRBJ2-1, with 8 bases matching TRBD2. With V trimmed by 3 bases and J by 6 bases, 7 bases remained unmatched. The CDR3 contains 15 residues. CDR3 residues: CASSFVAGLANEQFF. As DNA, the CDR3 is TGTGCCAGCAGTTTTGTAGCGGGATTAGCCAATGAGCAGTTCTTC.

This chain links TRBV18 with TRBJ2-1; 13 bases align to TRBD2. The CDR3 length is 14 residues. Looked up from germline, CDR1 is KGHSH and CDR2 is LQKENI. Trimming removed 3 bases from V and 10 bases from J; junction bases left unmatched: 3. The CDR3 bases are TGTGCCAGCTCACCGGAGACTAGCGGGGGGGAGCAGTTCTTC. Residues: CASSPETSGGEQFF.

This clonotype was recorded at least ten times. This chain joins TRBV7-2 and TRBJ2-2; TRBD2 aligns across 10 bases. This CDR3 comprises 16 residues. Germline V gene lookup returns CDR1 SGHTA and CDR2 FQGNSA. J lost 5 bases, V lost 4 bases, and 7 bases had no gene match. CDR3 amino acids: CASSSPVAGGTGELFF. The CDR3 DNA follows: TGTGCCAGCAGCTCGCCAGTAGCGGGGGGAACCGGGGAGCTGTTTTTT.

This clonotype was seen many times. This chain links TRBV7-9 with TRBJ2-6; possibly TRBD2 for D (6 bases). Trimming pared 0 bases from V and 1 base from J, leaving 13 bases between. Per the germline V gene, CDR1 is SEHNR and CDR2 is FQNEAQ (reference sequence). The CDR3 consists of 18 residues. The CDR3 sequence is CASSLARGIASGANVLTF. The CDR3 bases are TGTGCCAGCAGCTTAGCGCGGGGCATCGCGTCTGGGGCCAACGTCCTGACTTTC.

This clonotype appeared many times. The chain joins TRBV7-9 to TRBJ2-4; 7 bases line up with TRBD2. CDR1 and CDR2 from the germline V gene are SEHNR and FQNEAQ (reference sequence). CDR3 length: 16 amino acids. V shed 4 bases, J shed 8 bases, and the junction held 14 bases outside the gene matches. CDR3 region: CASSSTTGTKSYIQYF. The CDR3 coding sequence is TGTGCCAGCAGCTCTACTACCGGGACTAAGAGTTACATTCAGTACTTC.

This clonotype was counted ten times or more. The J gene is TRBJ2-5, the V gene TRBV18; 10 nucleotides line up with TRBD1. V lost 3 bases and J lost 5; bases outside the gene matches: 9. Germline V gene sequence: CDR1 KGHSH, CDR2 LQKENI. This CDR3 is 16 amino acids long. For the CDR3, the DNA is TGTGCCAGCTCACCCCGCGCGACAGGGGGCGAGGAGACCCAGTACTTC. Encoded protein: CASSPRATGGEETQYF.

This clonotype has ten or more counts. V is TRBV12-2 and J is TRBJ2-7; whether TRBD1, the table's D call, matches the DNA was not checked. TRBV12-2 is given as a pseudogene. CDR3 length: 11 amino acids. The CDR3 sequence is CPPDRGHEQYF. The DNA of the CDR3 is TGTCCTCCGGACAGGGGCCACGAGCAGTACTTC.

This clonotype was recorded at least ten times. The V gene is TRBV20-1, the J gene TRBJ2-3; 7 nucleotides match TRBD1. V shed 4 bases, J shed 0 bases, and the junction held 7 bases outside the gene matches. The CDR3 is made up of 15 amino acids. The V gene's germline CDR1 is DFQATT and CDR2 SNEGSKA (reference sequence). This CDR3 reads CSANPRTGSTDTQYF. The CDR3 nucleotides are TGCAGTGCTAACCCCAGGACAGGTAGCACAGATACGCAGTATTTT.

There are many counts of this clonotype. The J gene is TRBJ1-5, the V gene TRBV2; 8 bases are a match to TRBD1. Germline V lookup: CDR1 SNHLY, CDR2 FYNNEI. There are 14 residues in the CDR3. After removal of 4 bases from V and 5 bases from J, the junction contained 4 bases not matched to a gene. The DNA for the CDR3 is TGTGCCAGCAGTGGTCAGGGGGCTGATCAGCCCCAGCATTTT. Its translation is CASSGQGADQPQHF.

In its sample, this clonotype was seen once. A much larger clonotype is one base distant, so this may be a read error. The chain combines TRBV4-2 with TRBJ2-3, with D possibly being TRBD2 (6 bases). The CDR3 consists of 16 residues. Germline V gene sequence: CDR1 LGHNA, CDR2 YNFKEQ. The ends were cut back, 0 bases at V and 8 bases at J, with 18 bases in the middle. The CDR3 DNA reads TGTGCCAGCAGCCAAGATTTAGCGGTCGGGTCAGGTACGCAGTATTTT. Amino acids: CASSQDLAVGSGTQYF.

This clonotype was counted many times. This sequence joins TRBV5-1 and TRBJ2-1, with 8 bases fitting TRBD2. The CDR3 consists of 14 residues. V lost 0 bases, J lost 6 bases, and 2 bases stayed unmatched. The germline V gene encodes CDR1 SGHRS and CDR2 YFSETQ. The CDR3 region is CASSLGTSSNEQFF. CDR3 coding DNA: TGCGCCAGCAGCTTGGGGACTAGCTCCAATGAGCAGTTCTTC.

This clonotype was observed a few times. This chain connects TRBV5-5 to TRBJ2-5; 8 bases align to TRBD2. The germline V gene encodes CDR1 SGHKS and CDR2 YYEKEE (reference sequence). The CDR3 has 13 amino acids. V lost 4 bases, J lost 3 bases, and 2 bases stayed unmatched. The CDR3 nucleotides read TGTGCCAGCAGCATGGGACTAGAAGAGACCCAGTACTTC. Amino acids: CASSMGLEETQYF. The whole variable domain, remainder taken from reference TRBV5-5 and TRBJ2-5, is DAGVTQSPTHLIKTRGQQVTLRCSPISGHKSVSWYQQVLGQGPQFIFQYYEKEERGRGNFPDRFSARQFPNYSSELNVNALLLGDSALYLCASSMGLEETQYFGPGTRLLVL.

This clonotype showed up many times. V and J are TRBV6-2 or TRBV6-3 and TRBJ2-1; D could derive from TRBD1 or TRBD2 (5 bases each). Trimming removed 3 bases from V and 12 bases from J, with 21 bases in between. This CDR3 has 15 amino acids. The germline V gene has CDR1 MNHEY and CDR2 SVGEGT. The CDR3, as DNA: TGTGCCAGCAGTTATACACCGGGGACCCATTATGGGCAGTTCTTC. Translated, it gives CASSYTPGTHYGQFF.

The sample holds a few counts of this clonotype. This sequence joins TRBV7-2 and TRBJ1-2; D unresolved. The CDR3 is 15 residues long. Trimming cost V 4 bases and J 2 bases, with 14 bases left between them. Germline V gene sequence: CDR1 SGHTA, CDR2 FQGNSA. The CDR3 DNA reads as TGTGCCAGCAGCTCCGAGGTCGGAGGGAACTATGGCTACACCTTC. It specifies CASSSEVGGNYGYTF.

This rearrangement joins TRBV11-2 to TRBJ2-7; D uncertain. Germline CDR1 reads SGHAT; CDR2 reads FQNNGV. The length of the CDR3 is 15 residues. Trimming pared 6 bases from V and 2 bases from J, leaving 17 bases between. Here the CDR3 DNA reads TGTGCCAGCAGTAAATCTGGACCGGAAACCTACGAGCAGTACTTC. The encoded protein is CASSKSGPETYEQYF. The full variable domain, with the rest looked up from reference TRBV11-2 and TRBJ2-7, is EAGVAQSPRYKIIEKRQSVAFWCNPISGHATLYWYQQILGQGPKLLIQFQNNGVVDDSQLPKDRFSAERLKGVDSTLKIQPAKLEDSAVYLCASSKSGPETYEQYFGPGTRLTVT.

This clonotype is termed medium-sized. V is TRBV6-1 and J is TRBJ1-5; no definite D call. V was shortened by 4 bases and J by 0 bases, with 10 bases between the two germline ends. Germline V gene lookup returns CDR1 MNHNS and CDR2 SASEGT. CDR3 length: 15 amino acids. CDR3 amino acids: CASSVAAASNQPQHF. Here the CDR3 DNA reads TGTGCCAGCAGTGTCGCTGCCGCTAGCAATCAGCCCCAGCATTTT.

This clonotype qualifies as medium-sized. The chain joins TRBV20-1 to TRBJ1-1; no definite D call. Trimming took off 6 bases at V and 1 base at J, with 6 bases between the two ends. The CDR3 covers 11 residues. The germline gives CDR1 DFQATT, CDR2 SNEGSKA (reference sequence). The CDR3 region is CSAQRNTEAFF. CDR3 coding DNA: TGCAGTGCCCAGAGGAACACTGAAGCTTTCTTT.

In this sample, this clonotype is medium-sized. The chain combines TRBV15 with TRBJ2-7; D not certain. CDR1 is LNHNV and CDR2 is YYDKDF in the germline V gene (reference sequence). The CDR3 spans 14 residues. The V end was cut by 3 bases, the J end by 2 bases, with 11 bases between. This chain's CDR3 is CATSSYGGTYEQYF. The DNA of the CDR3 is TGTGCCACCAGCAGTTATGGTGGGACCTACGAGCAGTACTTC. Together with reference TRBV15 and TRBJ2-7, the CDR3 gives the full variable domain: DAMVIQNPRYQVTQFGKPVTLSCSQTLNHNVMYWYQQKSSQAPKLLFHYYDKDFNNEADTPDNFQSRRPNTSFCFLDIRSPGLGDTAMYLCATSSYGGTYEQYFGPGTRLTVT.

The chain is built from TRBV6-2 or TRBV6-3 and TRBJ1-5, with 11 nucleotides matching TRBD1. V gave up 8 bases and J gave up 2 bases; unmatched junction bases: 11. The germline CDR1 and CDR2 sequences are MNHEY and SVGEGT. This CDR3 contains 17 residues. CDR3 amino acids: CASEVGQGARGNQPQHF. Written as DNA, the CDR3 is TGTGCCAGCGAGGTAGGACAGGGGGCAAGAGGCAATCAGCCCCAGCATTTT.

The CDR3 DNA sequence: TGTGCCAGCAGCACAGGGACAGGGAGGCCCACTAACTATGGCTACACCTTC. This encodes CASSTGTGRPTNYGYTF. The V call is TRBV7-2, the J call TRBJ1-2, with 9 nucleotides matching TRBD1. The CDR3 runs to 17 residues. Trimming cost V 5 bases and J 0 bases; bases outside gene matches: 10. CDR1 and CDR2 from the germline V gene are SGHTA and FQGNSA.

This clonotype has ten or more counts. V is TRBV10-3 and J is TRBJ2-4; D might be TRBD2 (7 bases). V was clipped by 7 bases and J by 13 bases, with 14 bases between them. CDR1 and CDR2 from the germline V gene are ENHRY and SYGVKD. The CDR3 loop spans 11 amino acids. CDR3 DNA: TGTGCCATCAAGGGGGAGGGCCCGCAGTACTTC. It specifies CAIKGEGPQYF.

The V and J genes are TRBV7-2 and TRBJ2-7, with no clear D. Germline CDR1 SGHTA, CDR2 FQGNSA. The V gene lost 5 bases and the J gene lost 4 bases, with 15 bases spanning the gap. The CDR3 runs to 14 residues. The CDR3 region has the DNA TGTGCCAGCAGCGTTACCACCGCCTGGTACGAGCAGTACTTC. It encodes CASSVTTAWYEQYF.

This rearrangement joins TRBV6-1 to TRBJ1-5, with D hard to call. From germline, CDR1 is MNHNS and CDR2 SASEGT. This CDR3 has 18 amino acids. Trimming took off 5 bases at V and 2 bases at J, with 22 bases between the two ends. The CDR3 region has the DNA TGTGCCAGCAGTACCCCCATAAACACTCGGATGGGCAATCAGCCCCAGCATTTT. Protein product: CASSTPINTRMGNQPQHF.

This clonotype was seen only once. This chain uses TRBV10-3 with TRBJ1-1; D remains unclear. This CDR3 has 15 residues. Germline V gene sequence: CDR1 ENHRY, CDR2 SYGVKD. Trimming took off 0 bases at V and 4 bases at J, with 12 bases between the two ends. Here the CDR3 DNA reads TGTGCCATCAGTGAGTCGGGCACCGCGGGCACTGAAGCTTTCTTT. Encoded protein: CAISESGTAGTEAFF.